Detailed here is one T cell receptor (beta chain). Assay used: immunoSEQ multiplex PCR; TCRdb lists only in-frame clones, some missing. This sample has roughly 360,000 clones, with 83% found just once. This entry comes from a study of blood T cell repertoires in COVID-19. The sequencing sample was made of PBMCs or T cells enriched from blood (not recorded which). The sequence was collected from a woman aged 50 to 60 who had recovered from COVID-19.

The CDR3 DNA is TGCAGCGCACAATCCGGGACAGGGGTATATGGAAACACCATATATTTT. As protein: CSAQSGTGVYGNTIYF. This rearrangement joins TRBV29-1 to TRBJ1-3; the match to TRBD1 covers 10 bases. This CDR3 spans 16 amino acids. Losses at the gene ends were 7 bases for V and 3 bases for J; bases not matched to a gene: 12. CDR1 is SQVTM, CDR2 ANQGSEA, per germline.